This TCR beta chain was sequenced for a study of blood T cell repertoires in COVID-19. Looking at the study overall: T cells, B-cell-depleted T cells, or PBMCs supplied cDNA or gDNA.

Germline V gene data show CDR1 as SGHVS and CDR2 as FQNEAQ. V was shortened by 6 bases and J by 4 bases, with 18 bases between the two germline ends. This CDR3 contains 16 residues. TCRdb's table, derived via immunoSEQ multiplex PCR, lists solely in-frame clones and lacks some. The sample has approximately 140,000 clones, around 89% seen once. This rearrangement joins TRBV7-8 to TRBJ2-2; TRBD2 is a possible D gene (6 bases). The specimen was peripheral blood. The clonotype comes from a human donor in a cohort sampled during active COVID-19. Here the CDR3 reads CASSLPGRGLTGELFF. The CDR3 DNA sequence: TGTGCCAGCAGTCTCCCCGGCCGGGGACTCACCGGGGAGCTGTTTTTT.